Sequencing of this TCR beta chain was carried out in a study of blood T cells in healthy people across ages. CDR1 MDHEN and CDR2 SYDVKM come from the germline V gene. CDR3 length: 14 residues. Study-wide findings and caveats: With age, beta diversity per million T cells declined roughly linearly, significantly by roughly 40.

Researchers collected around 10 milliliters of peripheral blood from every single donor. Regarding this clonotype: The target antigen is unknown.

A second PCR of roughly 7 to 11 cycles used a sample-barcoded 5' primer and a J-beta primer mix. Each CDR3 protein is one row after TCRdb ran MiXCR on the 5' RACE reads. This sample has about 930,000 distinct CDR3 sequences, with under 35% found just once. The same specimen was also included in a second study, on T cells of mothers and their children. That work contributes: Clones that were microchimeric and persistent were not detected among T cells.

The sequence was collected from a middle-aged woman in good health. The sequencing input was blood. V is TRBV28 and J is TRBJ2-5; 8 bases are shared with TRBD1. The DNA end favors TRBJ2-7, so the J call may be wrong. In DNA form, the CDR3 reads TGTGCCAGCAGGTTTTGGGACAGGATCAACGAGCAGTACTTC. Translation: CASRFWDRINEQYF.